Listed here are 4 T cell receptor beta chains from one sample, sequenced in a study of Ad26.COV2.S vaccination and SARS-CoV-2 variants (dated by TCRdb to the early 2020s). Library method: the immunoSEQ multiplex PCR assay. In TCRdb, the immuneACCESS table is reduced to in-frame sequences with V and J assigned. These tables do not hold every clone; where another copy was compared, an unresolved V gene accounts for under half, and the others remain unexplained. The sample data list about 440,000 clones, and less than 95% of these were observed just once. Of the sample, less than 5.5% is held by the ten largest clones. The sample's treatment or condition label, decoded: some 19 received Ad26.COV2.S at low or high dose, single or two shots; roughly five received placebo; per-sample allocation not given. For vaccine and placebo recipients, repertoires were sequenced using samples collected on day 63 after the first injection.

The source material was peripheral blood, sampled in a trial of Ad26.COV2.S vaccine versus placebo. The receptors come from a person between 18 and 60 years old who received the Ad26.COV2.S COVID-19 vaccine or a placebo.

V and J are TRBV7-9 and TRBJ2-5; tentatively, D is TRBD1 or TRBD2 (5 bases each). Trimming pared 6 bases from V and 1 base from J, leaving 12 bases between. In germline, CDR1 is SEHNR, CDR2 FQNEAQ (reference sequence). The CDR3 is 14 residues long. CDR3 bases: TGTGCCAGCAGGAGAGAGGGGCCCCAAGAGACCCAGTACTTC. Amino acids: CASRREGPQETQYF.

The CDR3 protein is CASSERMAGGFLDEQFF. The CDR3 DNA is TGTGCCAGCAGCGAAAGGATGGCGGGAGGTTTTTTGGATGAGCAGTTCTTC. V is TRBV7-2 and J is TRBJ2-1; 8 nucleotides agree with TRBD2. The germline gives CDR1 SGHTA, CDR2 FQGNSA. CDR3 size: 17 residues. Germline trimming cut 5 bases from V and 8 bases from J; bases unmatched to any gene: 17.

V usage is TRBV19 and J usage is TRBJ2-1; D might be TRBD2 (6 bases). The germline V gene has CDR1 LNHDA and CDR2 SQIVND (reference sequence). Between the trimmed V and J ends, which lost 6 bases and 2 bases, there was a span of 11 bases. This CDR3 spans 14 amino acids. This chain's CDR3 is CASRRGGTYNEQFF. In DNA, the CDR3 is TGTGCCAGTAGGCGGGGCGGGACCTACAATGAGCAGTTCTTC.

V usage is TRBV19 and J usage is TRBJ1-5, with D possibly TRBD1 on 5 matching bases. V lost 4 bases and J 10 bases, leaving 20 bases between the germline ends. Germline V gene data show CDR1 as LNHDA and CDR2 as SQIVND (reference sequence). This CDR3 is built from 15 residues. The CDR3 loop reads CASSTTPGPRGPQHF. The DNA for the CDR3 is TGTGCCAGTAGTACCACCCCAGGGCCACGGGGACCCCAGCATTTT.